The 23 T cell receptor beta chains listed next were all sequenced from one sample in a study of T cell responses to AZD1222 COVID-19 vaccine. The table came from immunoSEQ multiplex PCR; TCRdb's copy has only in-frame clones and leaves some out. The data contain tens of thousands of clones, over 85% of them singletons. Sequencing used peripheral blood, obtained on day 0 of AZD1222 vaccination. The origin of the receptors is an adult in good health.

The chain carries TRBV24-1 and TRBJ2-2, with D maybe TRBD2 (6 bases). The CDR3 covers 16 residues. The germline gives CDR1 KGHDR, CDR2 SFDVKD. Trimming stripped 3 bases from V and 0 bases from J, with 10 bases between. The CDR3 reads CATSDAGTSNTGELFF. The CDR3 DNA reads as TGTGCCACCAGTGATGCCGGGACTTCGAACACCGGGGAGCTGTTTTTT.

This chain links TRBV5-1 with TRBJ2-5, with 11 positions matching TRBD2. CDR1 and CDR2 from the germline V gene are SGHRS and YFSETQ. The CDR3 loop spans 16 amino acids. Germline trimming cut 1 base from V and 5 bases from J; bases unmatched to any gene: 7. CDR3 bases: TGCGCCAGCAGCTTGTCGGCTAGCGGGGGGTGGGAGACCCAGTACTTC. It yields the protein CASSLSASGGWETQYF.

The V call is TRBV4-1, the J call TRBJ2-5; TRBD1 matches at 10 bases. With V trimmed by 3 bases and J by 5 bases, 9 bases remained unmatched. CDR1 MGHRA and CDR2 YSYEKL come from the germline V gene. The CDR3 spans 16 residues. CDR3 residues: CASSQGQGPAGETQYF. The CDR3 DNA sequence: TGCGCCAGCAGCCAGGGACAGGGGCCGGCGGGGGAGACCCAGTACTTC.

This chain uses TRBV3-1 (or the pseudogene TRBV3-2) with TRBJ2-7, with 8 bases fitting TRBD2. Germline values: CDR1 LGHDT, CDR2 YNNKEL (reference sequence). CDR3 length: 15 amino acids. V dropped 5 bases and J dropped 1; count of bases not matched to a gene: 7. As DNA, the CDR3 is TGTGCCAGCAGCGATAGCGGGAAAGGGTCCTACGAGCAGTACTTC. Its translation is CASSDSGKGSYEQYF.

CDR3 in DNA: TGTGCCAGCAGTTACGGGGAAGAGAAGCAGTATTTT. It codes for CASSYGEEKQYF. The V call is TRBV6-6, the J call TRBJ2-3; no reliable D call. This CDR3 contains 12 residues. V was pared by 2 bases and J by 11 bases, with 11 bases between. Germline V gene lookup returns CDR1 MNHNY and CDR2 SVGAGI (reference sequence).

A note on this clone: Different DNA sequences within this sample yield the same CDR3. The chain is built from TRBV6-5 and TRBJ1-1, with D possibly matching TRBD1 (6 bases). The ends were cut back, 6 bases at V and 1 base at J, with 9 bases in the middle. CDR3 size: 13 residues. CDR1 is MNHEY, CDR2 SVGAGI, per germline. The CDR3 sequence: CASSLQGNTEAFF. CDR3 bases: TGTGCCAGCAGCCTACAGGGGAACACTGAAGCTTTCTTT.

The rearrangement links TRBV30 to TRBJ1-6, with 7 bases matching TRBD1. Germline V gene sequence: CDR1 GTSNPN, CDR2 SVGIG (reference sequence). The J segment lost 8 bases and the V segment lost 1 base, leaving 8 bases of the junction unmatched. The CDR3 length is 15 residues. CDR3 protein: CAWSAQGFGDSPLHF. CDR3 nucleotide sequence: TGTGCCTGGAGTGCACAGGGGTTTGGGGATTCACCCCTCCACTTT.

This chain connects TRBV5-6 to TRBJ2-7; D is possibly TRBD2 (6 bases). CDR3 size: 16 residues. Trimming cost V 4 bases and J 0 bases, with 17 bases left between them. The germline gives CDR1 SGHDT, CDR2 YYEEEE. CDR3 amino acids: CASSHRGGDTSYEQYF. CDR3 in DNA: TGTGCCAGCAGCCATCGCGGCGGGGATACCTCCTACGAGCAGTACTTC.

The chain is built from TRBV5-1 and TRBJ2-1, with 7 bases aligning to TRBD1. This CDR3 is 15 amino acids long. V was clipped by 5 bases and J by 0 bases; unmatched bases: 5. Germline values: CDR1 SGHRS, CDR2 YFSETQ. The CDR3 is CASRPTGDSYNEQFF. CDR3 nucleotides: TGCGCCAGCAGACCTACAGGGGACTCCTACAATGAGCAGTTCTTC. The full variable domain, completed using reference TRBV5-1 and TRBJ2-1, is KAGVTQTPRYLIKTRGQQVTLSCSPISGHRSVSWYQQTPGQGLQFLFEYFSETQRNKGNFPGRFSGRQFSNSRSEMNVSTLELGDSALYLCASRPTGDSYNEQFFGPGTRLTVL.

CDR3 in amino acids: CAIKGQGEAYEQYF. CDR3 coding DNA: TGTGCCATCAAAGGGCAGGGAGAAGCTTACGAGCAGTACTTC. The V call is TRBV10-3, the J call TRBJ2-7, with D perhaps TRBD1 or TRBD2 (5 bases each). Germline V gene lookup returns CDR1 ENHRY and CDR2 SYGVKD. The CDR3 contains 14 residues. V lost 7 bases and J 4 bases, leaving 17 bases between the germline ends.

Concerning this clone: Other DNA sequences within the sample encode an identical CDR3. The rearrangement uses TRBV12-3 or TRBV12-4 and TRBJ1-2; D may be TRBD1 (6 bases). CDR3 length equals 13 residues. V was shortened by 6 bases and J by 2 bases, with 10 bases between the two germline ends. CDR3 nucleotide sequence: TGTGCCAGCAGCCGAACAGGGAACTATGGCTACACCTTC. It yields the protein CASSRTGNYGYTF.

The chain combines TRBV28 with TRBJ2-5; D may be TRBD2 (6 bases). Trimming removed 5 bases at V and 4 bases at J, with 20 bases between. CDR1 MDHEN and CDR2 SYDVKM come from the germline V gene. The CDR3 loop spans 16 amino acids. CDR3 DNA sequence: TGTGCCAGCAGTACCTTTGGAGGGGCGCAGGGAGAGACCCAGTACTTC. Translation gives CASSTFGGAQGETQYF.

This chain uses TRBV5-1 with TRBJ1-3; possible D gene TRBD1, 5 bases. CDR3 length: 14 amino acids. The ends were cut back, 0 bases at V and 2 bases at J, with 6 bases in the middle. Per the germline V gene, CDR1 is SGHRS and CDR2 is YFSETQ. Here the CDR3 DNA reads TGCGCCAGCAGCTTGGACAGGCCTGGAAACACCATATATTTT. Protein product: CASSLDRPGNTIYF.

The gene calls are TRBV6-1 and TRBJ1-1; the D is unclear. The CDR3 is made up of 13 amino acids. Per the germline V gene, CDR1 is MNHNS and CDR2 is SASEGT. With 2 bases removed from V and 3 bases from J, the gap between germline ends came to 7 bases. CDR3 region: CASSERIHTEAFF. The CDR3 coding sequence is TGTGCCAGCAGTGAACGGATTCACACTGAAGCTTTCTTT.

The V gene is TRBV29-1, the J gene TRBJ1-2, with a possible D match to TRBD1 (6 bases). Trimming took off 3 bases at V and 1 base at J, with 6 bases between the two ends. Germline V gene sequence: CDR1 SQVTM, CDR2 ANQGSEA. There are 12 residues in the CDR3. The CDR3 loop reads CSVEDSNYGYTF. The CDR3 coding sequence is TGCAGCGTTGAGGACAGTAACTATGGCTACACCTTC.

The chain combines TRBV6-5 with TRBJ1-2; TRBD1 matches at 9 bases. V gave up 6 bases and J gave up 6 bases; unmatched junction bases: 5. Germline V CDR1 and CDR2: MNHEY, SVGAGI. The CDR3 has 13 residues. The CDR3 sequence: CASSSTGGDGYTF. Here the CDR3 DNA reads TGTGCCAGCAGCTCTACAGGGGGCGATGGCTACACCTTC.

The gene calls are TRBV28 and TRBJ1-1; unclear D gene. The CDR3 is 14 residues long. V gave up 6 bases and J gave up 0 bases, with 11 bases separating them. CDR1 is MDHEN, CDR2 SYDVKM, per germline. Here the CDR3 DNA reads TGTGCCAGCAGAGAAAGGACGGTGAACACTGAAGCTTTCTTT. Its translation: CASRERTVNTEAFF.

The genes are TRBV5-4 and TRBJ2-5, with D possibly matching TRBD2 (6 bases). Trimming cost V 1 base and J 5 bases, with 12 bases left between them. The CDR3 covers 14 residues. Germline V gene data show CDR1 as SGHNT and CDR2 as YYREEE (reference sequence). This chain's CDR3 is CASSLRGWRETQYF. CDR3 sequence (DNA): TGTGCCAGCAGCTTGCGGGGGTGGAGGGAGACCCAGTACTTC.

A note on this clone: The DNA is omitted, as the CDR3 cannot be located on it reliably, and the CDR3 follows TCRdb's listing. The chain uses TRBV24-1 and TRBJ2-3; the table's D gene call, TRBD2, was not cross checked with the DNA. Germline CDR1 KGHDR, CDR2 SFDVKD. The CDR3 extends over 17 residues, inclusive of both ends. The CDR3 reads CATSDLAQAGNTDTQYF.

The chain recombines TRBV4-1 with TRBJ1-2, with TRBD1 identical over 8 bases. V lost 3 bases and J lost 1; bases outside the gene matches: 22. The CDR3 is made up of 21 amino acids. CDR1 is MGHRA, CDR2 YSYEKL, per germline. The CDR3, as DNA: TGCGCCAGCAGCCATTTGGACAGGGCAGTTCCCACCCTGCGCTTTAACTATGGCTACACCTTC. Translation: CASSHLDRAVPTLRFNYGYTF.

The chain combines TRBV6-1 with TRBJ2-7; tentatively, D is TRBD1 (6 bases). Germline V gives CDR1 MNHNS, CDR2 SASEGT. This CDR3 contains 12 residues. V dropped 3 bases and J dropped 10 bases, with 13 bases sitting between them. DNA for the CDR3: TGTGCCAGCAGTGAGTCCCTGGGACAACAGTACTTC. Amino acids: CASSESLGQQYF.

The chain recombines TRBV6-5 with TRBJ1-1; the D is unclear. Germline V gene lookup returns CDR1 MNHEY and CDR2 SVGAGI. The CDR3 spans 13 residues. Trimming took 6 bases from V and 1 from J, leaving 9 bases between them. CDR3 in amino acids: CASSLEGNTEAFF. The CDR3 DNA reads TGTGCCAGCAGCTTGGAGGGGAACACTGAAGCTTTCTTT.

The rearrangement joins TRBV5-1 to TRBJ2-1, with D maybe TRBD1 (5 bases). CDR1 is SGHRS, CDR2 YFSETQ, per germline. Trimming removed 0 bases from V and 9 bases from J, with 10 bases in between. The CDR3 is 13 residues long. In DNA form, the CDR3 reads TGCGCCAGCAGCTTGGCAGGGTATAGTGAGCAGTTCTTC. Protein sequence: CASSLAGYSEQFF.